Below are 23 T cell receptor beta chains sequenced from a single sample in a study of cytomegalovirus exposure and HLA in healthy donors. 13 Jbeta primers and 60 Vbeta primers were used for the PCR. Profiled with immunoSEQ multiplex PCR; TCRdb holds only in-frame clones, not every one. The table includes over 110,000 clones, approximately 84% detected once. Sequenced input: PBMCs. The receptor source for this set is a woman aged 55-75 years in good health and CMV-seropositive.

The chain is built from TRBV4-1 and TRBJ2-6, with a possible D match to TRBD1 (5 bases). With 0 bases removed from V and 5 bases from J, the gap between germline ends came to 8 bases. Per germline, CDR1 MGHRA and CDR2 YSYEKL. The CDR3 consists of 15 residues. The chain's CDR3 is CASSQDRGWANVLTF. DNA for the CDR3: TGCGCCAGCAGCCAAGATAGGGGTTGGGCCAACGTCCTGACTTTC.

The rearrangement uses TRBV28 and TRBJ1-2; no definite D call. Germline-derived CDR1 and CDR2 are MDHEN and SYDVKM. Trimming removed 2 bases at V and 4 bases at J, with 5 bases between. This CDR3 region has 12 residues. The CDR3 sequence: CASSLKRYGYTF. In DNA, the CDR3 is TGTGCCAGCAGTTTAAAGCGCTATGGCTACACCTTC.

V gene TRBV15 combines with J gene TRBJ2-4, with 7 bases lining up with TRBD2. J was trimmed by 5 bases and V by 0 bases; bases with no gene match: 13. CDR1 LNHNV and CDR2 YYDKDF come from the germline V gene (reference sequence). CDR3 length equals 18 residues. The CDR3 protein is CATSREYGLGGSENIQYF. In DNA form, the CDR3 reads TGTGCCACCAGCAGAGAGTACGGCTTGGGGGGGTCCGAAAACATTCAGTACTTC.

The chain carries TRBV27 and TRBJ2-1; 8 nucleotides line up with TRBD2. The CDR3 runs 16 residues. V trimming: 9 bases; J trimming: 0 bases; junction bases outside the gene matches: 10. Per the germline V gene, CDR1 is MNHEY and CDR2 is SMNVEV (reference sequence). The CDR3 DNA sequence: TGTGCCAGAAAAACTAGCGGCCTAAGCTCCTACAATGAGCAGTTCTTC. It translates to CARKTSGLSSYNEQFF.

The chain employs TRBV2 and TRBJ2-3; 8 bases match TRBD2. CDR3 length equals 14 residues. The ends lost 6 bases at V and 6 bases at J; junction bases unmatched: 8. Per germline, CDR1 SNHLY and CDR2 FYNNEI. CDR3: CASRLGLATDTQYF. The CDR3, as DNA: TGTGCCAGCAGGCTCGGACTAGCAACCGATACGCAGTATTTT. Based on the CDR3 plus reference TRBV2 and TRBJ2-3, the full variable domain is EPEVTQTPSHQVTQMGQEVILRCVPISNHLYFYWYRQILGQKVEFLVSFYNNEISEKSEIFDDQFSVERPDGSNFTLKIRSTKLEDSAMYFCASRLGLATDTQYFGPGTRLTVL.

This clone occurred once. The chain uses TRBV28 and TRBJ2-1; TRBD2 matches 8 bases. V gave up 6 bases and J gave up 9 bases; unmatched junction bases: 10. Germline CDR1 and CDR2: MDHEN and SYDVKM. The CDR3 has 14 amino acids. The CDR3 DNA is TGTGCCAGCAGGGCGGGAGGCCTGATTGCTGAGCAGTTCTTC. Translated: CASRAGGLIAEQFF.

This sequence joins TRBV5-1 and TRBJ2-7; 11 bases fit TRBD2. Germline lookup yields CDR1 SGHRS and CDR2 YFSETQ. This CDR3 spans 15 amino acids. V lost 4 bases, J lost 2 bases, and 5 bases stayed unmatched. Here the CDR3 DNA reads TGCGCCAGCAGCCCACTGGGACTAGCGGCCTACGAGCAGTACTTC. Protein sequence: CASSPLGLAAYEQYF.

The chain has TRBV11-3 and TRBJ2-1; TRBD2 agrees at 14 bases. CDR3 length: 15 amino acids. Germline V gene sequence: CDR1 SGHNT, CDR2 YENEEA. Unmatched junction bases numbered 6, after V lost 4 bases and J lost 10 bases. The CDR3: CASSSGLAGAGEQFF. In DNA, the CDR3 is TGTGCCAGCAGCTCGGGACTAGCGGGAGCAGGAGAGCAGTTCTTC.

The chain joins TRBV7-8 to TRBJ1-2; D is possibly TRBD1 (5 bases). Germline lookup yields CDR1 SGHVS and CDR2 FQNEAQ. V dropped 5 bases and J dropped 4 bases, with 17 bases sitting between them. The CDR3 contains 15 residues. CDR3 loop: CASSPSGGVGYGYTF. The CDR3 DNA reads TGTGCCAGCAGCCCAAGCGGGGGGGTGGGCTATGGCTACACCTTC.

V and J are TRBV5-4 and TRBJ1-1; D is unresolved. CDR1 is SGHNT and CDR2 is YYREEE in the germline V gene (reference sequence). Trimming pared 0 bases from V and 5 bases from J, leaving 14 bases between. The CDR3 is 15 amino acids. The CDR3 sequence: CASSLEPREGTEAFF. CDR3 bases: TGTGCCAGCAGCTTGGAACCACGGGAGGGAACTGAAGCTTTCTTT.

This clone was seen a handful of times. The chain employs TRBV18 and TRBJ1-2, with D tentatively TRBD1 (6 bases). Germline assignment: CDR1 KGHSH and CDR2 LQKENI. The CDR3 has 13 amino acids. The ends were cut back, 4 bases at V and 6 bases at J, with 12 bases in the middle. The CDR3 DNA reads as TGTGCCAGCTCACTCGGGGGGCCCGATGGCTACACCTTC. Encoded protein: CASSLGGPDGYTF.

The J gene is TRBJ2-2, the V gene TRBV10-3; TRBD2 matches 11 bases. This CDR3 contains 14 residues. Trimming at V came to 7 bases and at J to 6 bases, leaving 4 bases not matched to a gene. The V gene's germline CDR1 is ENHRY and CDR2 SYGVKD. The CDR3 is CAITWTSGSGELFF. CDR3 DNA sequence: TGTGCCATCACATGGACTAGCGGGTCCGGGGAGCTGTTTTTT.

V and J are TRBV28 and TRBJ1-1, with D perhaps matching TRBD1 (5 bases). The V gene's germline CDR1 is MDHEN and CDR2 SYDVKM. Trimming took 5 bases from V and 5 from J, leaving 18 bases between them. The CDR3 extends over 15 amino acids. The CDR3 sequence: CASSPQGGARTEAFF. The CDR3 bases are TGTGCCAGCAGTCCCCAGGGAGGGGCGAGAACTGAAGCTTTCTTT.

The V gene is TRBV9, the J gene TRBJ2-3; D is ambiguous. There are 13 residues in the CDR3. Germline V gene sequence: CDR1 SGDLS, CDR2 YYNGEE. Trimming stripped 0 bases from V and 4 bases from J, with 6 bases between. DNA of the CDR3: TGTGCCAGCAGCGTAGACGAGCCAGATACGCAGTATTTT. Translation: CASSVDEPDTQYF.

The rearrangement links TRBV29-1 to TRBJ1-2, with TRBD1 as a possible D gene (5 bases). The CDR3 is 15 amino acids. The V gene lost 5 bases and the J gene lost 6 bases, with 22 bases spanning the gap. The V gene's germline CDR1 is SQVTM and CDR2 ANQGSEA. The CDR3, as DNA: TGCAGCGTTCACACTGGGGGGGGAGCTGAGGATGGCTACACCTTC. Amino acid sequence: CSVHTGGGAEDGYTF.

V and J are TRBV14 and TRBJ2-3; a possible D gene is TRBD2 (7 bases). Germline lookup yields CDR1 SGHDN and CDR2 FVKESK. The CDR3 is made up of 13 amino acids. The V gene lost 6 bases and the J gene lost 5 bases, with 12 bases spanning the gap. The CDR3 region has the DNA TGTGCCAGCAGAACAGGGAGGGGAGATACGCAGTATTTT. Translated, it gives CASRTGRGDTQYF.

With respect to this clone: The DNA is left out, because the CDR3 cannot be placed on it with certainty; the CDR3 is given as TCRdb lists it. The rearrangement uses TRBV5-6 and TRBJ2-1; the table's D call, TRBD2, was not checked against the DNA. Both ends counted, the CDR3 spans 13 residues. CDR1 SGHDT and CDR2 YYEEEE come from the germline V gene. CDR3 protein: CASTSGGRDEQFF.

The rearrangement uses TRBV4-3 and TRBJ2-7; 7 nucleotides line up with TRBD2. CDR3 length: 15 amino acids. Germline CDR1 LGHNA, CDR2 YSLEER. The junction had 4 bases not matched to a gene; V was cut back by 0 bases and J by 2 bases. The CDR3 DNA reads TGCGCCAGCAGCCAAGATAGGGGACTACCCTACGAGCAGTACTTC. This codes for CASSQDRGLPYEQYF.

The V call is TRBV2, the J call TRBJ2-1, with TRBD2 identical over 12 bases. The length of the CDR3 is 14 residues. Trimming removed 1 base from V and 12 bases from J; junction bases left unmatched: 4. CDR1 is SNHLY, CDR2 FYNNEI, per germline. The DNA for the CDR3 is TGTGCCAGCAGTGAAGGGACTAGCGGGAATTGGCAGTTCTTC. Its translation: CASSEGTSGNWQFF.

The gene calls are TRBV4-3 and TRBJ2-3; the match to TRBD2 covers 11 bases. V shed 1 base, J shed 4 bases, and the junction held 1 base outside the gene matches. CDR1 LGHNA and CDR2 YSLEER come from the germline V gene. The CDR3 loop spans 15 amino acids. The CDR3 DNA reads as TGCGCCAGCAGCCAAGCACTAGCGGGAGCAGATACGCAGTATTTT. Protein product: CASSQALAGADTQYF.

This clone appeared once. The chain has TRBV11-3 and TRBJ2-7; TRBD2 aligns across 9 bases. The CDR3 sequence is 15 residues long. The germline gives CDR1 SGHNT, CDR2 YENEEA. Trimming at V came to 5 bases and at J to 7 bases, leaving 12 bases not matched to a gene. CDR3 in amino acids: CASSPFLAGVGEQYF. The CDR3, as DNA: TGTGCCAGCAGCCCTTTCTTAGCGGGAGTGGGTGAGCAGTACTTC.

The chain carries TRBV7-2 and TRBJ2-7, with 10 positions matching TRBD2. The germline V gene has CDR1 SGHTA and CDR2 FQGNSA. The CDR3 loop spans 17 amino acids. V shed 5 bases, J shed 3 bases, and the junction held 13 bases outside the gene matches. The CDR3 DNA reads as TGTGCCAGCAGCCGCGGGCCCCCACCTAGCGGGAGCTACGAGCAGTACTTC. This sequence encodes CASSRGPPPSGSYEQYF.

V usage is TRBV5-1 and J usage is TRBJ1-3; D is uncertain. From germline, CDR1 is SGHRS and CDR2 YFSETQ. V lost 2 bases and J lost 7, with 4 bases in between. There are 11 residues in the CDR3. The CDR3 DNA reads as TGCGCCAGCAGCTTCCTTAACACCATATATTTT. This sequence encodes CASSFLNTIYF.